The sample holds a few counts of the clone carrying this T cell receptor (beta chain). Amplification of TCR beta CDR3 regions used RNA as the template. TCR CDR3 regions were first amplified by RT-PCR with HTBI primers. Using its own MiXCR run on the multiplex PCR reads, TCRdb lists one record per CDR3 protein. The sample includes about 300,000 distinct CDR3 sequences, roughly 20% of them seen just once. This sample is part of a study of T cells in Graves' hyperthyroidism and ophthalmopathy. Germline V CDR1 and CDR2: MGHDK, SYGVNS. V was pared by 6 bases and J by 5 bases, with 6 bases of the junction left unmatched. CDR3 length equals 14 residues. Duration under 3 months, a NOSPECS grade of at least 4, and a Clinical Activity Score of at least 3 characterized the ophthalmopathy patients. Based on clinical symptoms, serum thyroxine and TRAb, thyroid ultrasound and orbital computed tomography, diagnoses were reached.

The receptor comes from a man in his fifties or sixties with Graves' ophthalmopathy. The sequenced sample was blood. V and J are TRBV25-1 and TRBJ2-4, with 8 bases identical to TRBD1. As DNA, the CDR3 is TGTGCCAGCAGGGGGGGACAGGCAGAAAACATTCAGTACTTC. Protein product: CASRGGQAENIQYF.